A selection of T cell receptor beta chains follows, all from one sample in a study of CD8 T cells in Susac syndrome. TCRdb reanalysed the immunoSEQ multiplex PCR reads using MiXCR and keeps one entry per CDR3 protein. The sample has approximately 280,000 distinct CDR3 sequences, more than 75% seen once. Specimen: CD8+ T cells from PBMCs. These receptors originate from a human donor with multiple sclerosis. The CDR3 runs from the conserved cysteine through the conserved F or W. The D gene is left open where the match is weak. Size is omitted from some rows. Given values are once, few, many or a class for expanded clones.

>.|TRBJ2-1|TRBV28|.
CASSRPSVEQFF
TGTGCCAGCAGTCGACCTAGCGTTGAGCAGTTCTTC
>TRBD1|TRBJ2-1|TRBV27|.
CASRDSLSSYNEQFF
TGTGCCAGTAGGGACAGCCTAAGCTCCTACAATGAGCAGTTCTTC
>.|TRBJ1-3|TRBV9|.
CASSPTGHPMDTIYF
TGTGCCAGCAGCCCAACAGGACATCCGATGGACACCATATATTTT
>.|TRBJ2-5|TRBV27|.
CASIRGETQYF
TGTGCCAGCATCCGTGGGGAGACCCAGTACTTC
>TRBD1|TRBJ1-5|TRBV27|few
CASSLAGGLQPQHF
TGTGCCAGCAGCCTAGCAGGGGGCCTTCAGCCCCAGCATTTT
>TRBD2|TRBJ2-1|TRBV7-3|.
CASSEFYVGAVAGGSSYNEQFF
TGTGCCAGCAGCGAGTTTTATGTCGGGGCAGTAGCGGGAGGGAGCTCCTACAATGAGCAGTTCTTC
>.|TRBJ2-7|TRBV5-1|.
CASSFFPDGTYEQYF
TGCGCCAGCAGCTTTTTCCCGGACGGTACCTACGAGCAGTACTTC
>.|TRBJ2-7|TRBV28|.
CASSPSPHGVAYEQYF
TGTGCCAGCAGTCCCTCCCCACATGGGGTTGCCTACGAGCAGTACTTC
>TRBD2|TRBJ2-3|TRBV6-1|.
CASSERGGNRADTQYF
TGTGCCAGCAGTGAACGGGGGGGCAACAGAGCAGATACGCAGTATTTT
>TRBD1|TRBJ2-7|TRBV18|.
CASSPTGDRGPIGLYEQYF
TGTGCCAGCTCCCCAACGGGGGACAGGGGGCCGATAGGGCTCTACGAGCAGTACTTC
>.|TRBJ1-3|TRBV5-6|once
CASSSSQGSGNTIYF
TGTGCCAGCAGCTCTTCTCAGGGTTCAGGAAACACCATATATTTT
>.|TRBJ2-1|TRBV20-1|.
CSARSYGGLVNEQFF
TGCAGTGCTAGATCCTACGGGGGGCTGGTAAACGAGCAGTTCTTC
>TRBD2|TRBJ2-5|TRBV2|.
CASSDHSKSGSMGETQYF
TGTGCCAGCAGTGACCATTCGAAAAGCGGGAGTATGGGAGAGACCCAGTACTTC
>TRBD2|TRBJ2-1|TRBV4-1|.
CASSQERLAGPYNEQFF
TGCGCCAGCAGCCAAGAACGACTAGCGGGGCCTTACAATGAGCAGTTCTTC
>.|TRBJ2-5|TRBV27|.
CASSFGQLPQETQYF
TGTGCCAGCAGTTTTGGACAGCTTCCACAAGAGACCCAGTACTTC
>.|TRBJ2-1|TRBV19|.
CASSMGAWEYNEQFF
TGTGCCAGTAGTATGGGAGCTTGGGAGTACAATGAGCAGTTCTTC
>TRBD1|TRBJ1-5|TRBV30|.
CAWSVRGTGEDQPQHF
TGTGCCTGGAGTGTACGGGGGACAGGGGAGGATCAGCCCCAGCATTTT
>TRBD1|TRBJ1-1|TRBV19|.
CASSPQGGMNTEAFF
TGTGCCAGTAGTCCACAGGGGGGAATGAACACTGAAGCTTTCTTT
>TRBD1|TRBJ1-5|TRBV7-9|.
CASSETRDRPQHF
TGTGCCAGCAGCGAAACGCGGGACAGACCCCAGCATTTT
>.|TRBJ2-3|TRBV12-3/TRBV12-4|.
CASRTGELFTDTQYF
TGTGCCAGCAGGACAGGAGAACTCTTCACAGATACGCAGTATTTT
>.|TRBJ2-1|TRBV7-2|.
CASSLVPTAPLKSSEQFF
TGTGCCAGCAGCTTAGTCCCCACCGCCCCCCTCAAGAGTTCCGAGCAGTTCTTC
>.|TRBJ2-3|TRBV12-2|.
CASRIPGGLVTQYF
TGTGCAAGTCGCATCCCAGGGGGGCTAGTAACGCAGTATTTT
>TRBD2|TRBJ2-3|TRBV5-1|.
CASSLDGTSERTDTQYF
TGCGCCAGCAGCTTGGATGGGACTAGCGAACGCACAGATACGCAGTATTTT
>.|TRBJ2-1|TRBV7-6|.
CASSLRGGGNEQFF
TGTGCCAGCAGCCTCAGGGGTGGGGGCAATGAGCAGTTCTTC
>TRBD1|TRBJ1-2|TRBV13|.
CASSHGQGAPGYTF
TGTGCCAGCAGCCACGGACAGGGGGCTCCTGGCTACACCTTC
>.|TRBJ2-1|TRBV10-3|.
CAITSSYNEQFF
TGTGCCATCACGTCAAGCTACAATGAGCAGTTCTTC
>TRBD1|TRBJ1-3|TRBV5-8|.
CASSLTYRGPGNTIYF
TGTGCCAGCAGCCTGACATACAGGGGGCCCGGAAACACCATATATTTT
>.|TRBJ1-1|TRBV7-3|.
CASSSGAEDTEAFF
TGTGCCAGCAGCTCAGGGGCGGAAGACACTGAAGCTTTCTTT
>.|TRBJ2-2|TRBV7-9|.
CASSLVGHGELFF
TGTGCCAGCAGCTTAGTCGGCCACGGGGAGCTGTTTTTT
>TRBD1|TRBJ2-3|TRBV28|.
CASSSSGRGFTDTQYF
TGTGCCAGCAGTTCGTCTGGCAGGGGGTTCACAGATACGCAGTATTTT
>.|TRBJ2-6|TRBV7-9|.
CASSLWDPLAGANVLTF
TGTGCCAGCAGCCTATGGGACCCACTGGCCGGGGCCAACGTCCTGACTTTC
>.|TRBJ2-7|TRBV6-5|few
CASSYSRSQSYEQYF
TGTGCCAGCAGTTACTCCCGCTCACAGTCCTACGAGCAGTACTTC
>.|TRBJ2-4|TRBV2|.
CASKVFGDGAKNIQYF
TGTGCCAGCAAGGTTTTCGGAGATGGGGCCAAAAACATTCAGTACTTC
>.|TRBJ2-1|TRBV19|.
CASSIQGEASYNEQFF
TGTGCCAGTAGTATACAGGGAGAAGCGAGCTACAATGAGCAGTTCTTC
>TRBD1|TRBJ2-2|TRBV7-9|once
CASSPPGGTGELFF
TGTGCCAGCAGCCCCCCAGGGGGCACCGGGGAGCTGTTTTTT
>TRBD1|TRBJ2-7|TRBV7-2|.
CASSLGGNPGQGFHEQYF
TGTGCCAGCAGCTTAGGGGGTAATCCGGGACAGGGTTTCCACGAGCAGTACTTC
>.|TRBJ2-1|TRBV27|.
CASSLGPGAGEIYNEQFF
TGTGCCAGCAGTTTAGGTCCGGGGGCGGGAGAGATATACAATGAGCAGTTCTTC
>.|TRBJ2-7|TRBV27|once
CASSPRGFSYEQYF
TGTGCCAGCAGTCCCAGGGGTTTCTCCTACGAGCAGTACTTC
>TRBD2|TRBJ2-1|TRBV25-1|.
CASSTSGSTYNEQFF
TGTGCCAGCAGTACTAGCGGGAGTACCTACAATGAGCAGTTCTTC
>.|TRBJ2-7|TRBV11-1|.
CASSFNGGVKGTYEQYF
TGTGCCAGCAGCTTTAACGGTGGGGTGAAGGGAACCTACGAGCAGTACTTC
>TRBD2|TRBJ2-1|TRBV6-1|.
CASSDITSGRENEQFF
TGTGCCAGCAGTGACATCACTAGCGGGAGGGAAAATGAGCAGTTCTTC
>.|TRBJ2-7|TRBV7-9|.
CASSSEIGVSYEQYF
TGTGCCAGCAGCTCAGAGATCGGGGTTTCCTACGAGCAGTACTTC
>.|TRBJ2-5|TRBV5-6|.
CASSWAAQETQYF
TGTGCCAGCAGCTGGGCTGCCCAAGAGACCCAGTACTTC
>TRBD2|TRBJ2-7|TRBV5-1|.
CASSLGGTSGPTYEQYF
TGCGCCAGCAGCTTAGGTGGGACTAGCGGGCCAACCTACGAGCAGTACTTC
>TRBD2|TRBJ2-5|TRBV29-1|.
CSVIGTSGRATQYF
TGCAGCGTCATCGGGACTAGCGGGAGGGCGACCCAGTACTTC
>.|TRBJ2-7|TRBV2|few
CASSEGNSYEQYF
TGTGCCAGCAGTGAAGGGAACTCCTACGAGCAGTACTTC
>.|TRBJ2-4|TRBV7-9|.
CASTYPGTSKKKNIQYF
TGTGCCAGCACCTATCCCGGGACGTCAAAGAAAAAAAACATTCAGTACTTC
>TRBD2|TRBJ2-2|TRBV5-1|.
CASSPWGGPRNTGELFF
TGCGCCAGCAGCCCCTGGGGGGGACCAAGGAACACCGGGGAGCTGTTTTTT
>.|TRBJ2-7|TRBV6-1|.
CASSTTGISSYEQYF
TGTGCCAGCAGCACTACAGGGATAAGCTCCTACGAGCAGTACTTC
>.|TRBJ2-2|TRBV7-9|.
CASSDGFRSNTGELFF
TGTGCCAGCAGCGATGGGTTCCGGTCGAACACCGGGGAGCTGTTTTTT
>.|TRBJ2-7|TRBV14|.
CASSQGRRGEQYF
TGTGCCAGCAGCCAAGGACGTCGGGGCGAGCAGTACTTC
>.|TRBJ2-7|TRBV21-1|once
CASSKEGLAVSYEQYF
TGTGCCAGCAGCAAAGAGGGGTTAGCGGTCTCCTACGAGCAGTACTTC
>.|TRBJ2-5|TRBV20-1|.
CSARSVESEQETQYF
TGCAGTGCTAGGAGTGTGGAGTCTGAACAAGAGACCCAGTACTTC
>TRBD2|TRBJ2-1|TRBV2|.
CASIRGGNEQFF
TGTGCCAGCATACGGGGGGGCAATGAGCAGTTCTTC
>.|TRBJ2-3|TRBV11-2|.
CASSFRKGPDTQYF
TGTGCCAGCAGCTTCCGGAAGGGACCAGATACGCAGTATTTT
>TRBD1|TRBJ2-1|TRBV30|.
CAFDRVFNEQFF
TGTGCCTTCGACAGGGTCTTCAATGAGCAGTTCTTC
>.|TRBJ2-5|TRBV28|.
CASLGLETQYF
TGTGCCAGTTTGGGGCTAGAGACCCAGTACTTC
>TRBD2|TRBJ2-3|TRBV10-3|.
CAIRRTSGDSSTDTQYF
TGTGCCATCAGAAGGACTAGCGGAGACTCTAGCACAGATACGCAGTATTTT